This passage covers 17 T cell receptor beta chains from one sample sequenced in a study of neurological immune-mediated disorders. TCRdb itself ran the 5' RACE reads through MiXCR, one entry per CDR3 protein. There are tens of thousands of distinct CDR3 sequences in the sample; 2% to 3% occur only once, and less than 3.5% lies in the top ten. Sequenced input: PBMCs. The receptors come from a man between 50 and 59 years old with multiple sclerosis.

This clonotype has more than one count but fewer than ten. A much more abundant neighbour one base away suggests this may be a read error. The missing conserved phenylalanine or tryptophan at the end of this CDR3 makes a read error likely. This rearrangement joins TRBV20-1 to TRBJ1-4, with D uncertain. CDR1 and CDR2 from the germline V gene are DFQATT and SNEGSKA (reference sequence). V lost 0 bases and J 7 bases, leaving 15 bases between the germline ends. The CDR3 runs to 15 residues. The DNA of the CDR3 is TGCAGTGCTAGAGACCTAGTGGGGAGAGGTGAAAAACTGTTTTGT. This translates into CSARDLVGRGEKLFC.

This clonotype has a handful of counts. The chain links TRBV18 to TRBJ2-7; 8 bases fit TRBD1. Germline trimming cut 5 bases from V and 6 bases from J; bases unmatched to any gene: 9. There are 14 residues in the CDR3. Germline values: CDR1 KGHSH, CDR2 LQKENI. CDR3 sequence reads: CASSSDRDPSEQYF. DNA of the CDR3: TGTGCCAGCTCATCGGACAGGGACCCTTCCGAGCAGTACTTC.

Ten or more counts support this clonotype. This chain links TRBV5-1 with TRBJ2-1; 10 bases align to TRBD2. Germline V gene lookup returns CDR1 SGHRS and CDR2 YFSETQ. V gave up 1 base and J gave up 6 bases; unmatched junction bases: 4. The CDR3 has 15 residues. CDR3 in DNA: TGCGCCAGCAGCTTGACACTAGCGGGGCCCAATGAGCAGTTCTTC. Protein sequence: CASSLTLAGPNEQFF.

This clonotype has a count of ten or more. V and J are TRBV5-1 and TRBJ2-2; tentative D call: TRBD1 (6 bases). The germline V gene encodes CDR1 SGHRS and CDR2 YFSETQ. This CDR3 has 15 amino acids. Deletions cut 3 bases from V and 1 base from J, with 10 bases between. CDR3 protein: CASSSQGQNTGELFF. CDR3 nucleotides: TGCGCCAGCAGCTCCCAGGGACAGAACACCGGGGAGCTGTTTTTT.

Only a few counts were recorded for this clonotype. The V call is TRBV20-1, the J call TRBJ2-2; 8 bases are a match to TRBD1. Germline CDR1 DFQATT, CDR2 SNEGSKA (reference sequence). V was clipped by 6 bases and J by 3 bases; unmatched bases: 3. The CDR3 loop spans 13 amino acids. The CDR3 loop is CSATGDYTGELFF. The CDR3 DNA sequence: TGCAGTGCGACAGGGGATTACACCGGGGAGCTGTTTTTT.

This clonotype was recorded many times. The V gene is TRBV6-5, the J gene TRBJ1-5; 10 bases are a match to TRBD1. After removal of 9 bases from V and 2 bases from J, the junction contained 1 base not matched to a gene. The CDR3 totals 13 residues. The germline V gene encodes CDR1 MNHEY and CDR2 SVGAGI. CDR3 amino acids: CARGTGGNQPQHF. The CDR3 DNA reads TGTGCCAGAGGGACAGGGGGCAATCAGCCCCAGCATTTT.

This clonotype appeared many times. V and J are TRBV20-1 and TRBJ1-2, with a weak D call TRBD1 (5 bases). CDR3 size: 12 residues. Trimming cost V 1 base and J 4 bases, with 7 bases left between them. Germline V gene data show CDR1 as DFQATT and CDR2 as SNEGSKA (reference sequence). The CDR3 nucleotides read TGCAGTGCTAGAGGGGGGATCTATGGCTACACCTTC. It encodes CSARGGIYGYTF.

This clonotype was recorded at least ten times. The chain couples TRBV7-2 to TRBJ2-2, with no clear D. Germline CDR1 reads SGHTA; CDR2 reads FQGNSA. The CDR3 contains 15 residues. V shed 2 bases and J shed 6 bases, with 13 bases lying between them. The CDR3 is CASSLYSGLSGELFF. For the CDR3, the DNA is TGTGCCAGCAGCTTATATTCGGGTTTGTCCGGGGAGCTGTTTTTT.

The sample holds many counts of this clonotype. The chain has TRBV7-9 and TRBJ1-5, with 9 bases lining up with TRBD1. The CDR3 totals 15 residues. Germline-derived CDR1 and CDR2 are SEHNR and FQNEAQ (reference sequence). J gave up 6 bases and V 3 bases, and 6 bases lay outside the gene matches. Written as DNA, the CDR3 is TGTGCCAGCAGCTTTGGACAGGGGCGAGGTCAGCCCCAGCATTTT. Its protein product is CASSFGQGRGQPQHF.

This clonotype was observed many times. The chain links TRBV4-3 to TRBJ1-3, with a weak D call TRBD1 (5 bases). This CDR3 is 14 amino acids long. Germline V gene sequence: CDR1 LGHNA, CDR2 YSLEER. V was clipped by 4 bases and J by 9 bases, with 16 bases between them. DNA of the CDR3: TGCGCCAGCAGCCTCGGGACGGTGGAAGTCACCATATATTTT. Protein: CASSLGTVEVTIYF.

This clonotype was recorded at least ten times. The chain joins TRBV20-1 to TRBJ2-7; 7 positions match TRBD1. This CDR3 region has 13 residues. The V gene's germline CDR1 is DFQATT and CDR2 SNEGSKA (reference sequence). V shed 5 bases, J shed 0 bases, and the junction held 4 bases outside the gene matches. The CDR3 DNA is TGCAGTGCTGGATACAGGGGCTCCTACGAGCAGTACTTC. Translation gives CSAGYRGSYEQYF.

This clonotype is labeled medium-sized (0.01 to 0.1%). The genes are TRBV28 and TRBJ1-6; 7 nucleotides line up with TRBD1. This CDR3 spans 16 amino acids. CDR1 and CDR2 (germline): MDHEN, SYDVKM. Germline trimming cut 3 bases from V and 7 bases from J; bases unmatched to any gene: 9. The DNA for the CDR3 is TGTGCCAGCAGTTTCCCCGGGACAGACGAAAATTCACCCCTCCACTTT. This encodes CASSFPGTDENSPLHF. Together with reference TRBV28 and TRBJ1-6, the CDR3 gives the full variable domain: DVKVTQSSRYLVKRTGEKVFLECVQDMDHENMFWYRQDPGLGLRLIYFSYDVKMKEKGDIPEGYSVSREKKERFSLILESASTNQTSMYLCASSFPGTDENSPLHFGNGTRLTVT.

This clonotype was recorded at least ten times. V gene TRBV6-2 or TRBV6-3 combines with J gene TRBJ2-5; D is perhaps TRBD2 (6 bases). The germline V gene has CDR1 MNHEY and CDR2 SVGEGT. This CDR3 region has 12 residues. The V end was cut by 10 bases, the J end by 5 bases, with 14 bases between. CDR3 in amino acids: CAITTRRETQYF. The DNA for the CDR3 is TGTGCCATCACGACTAGACGGGAGACCCAGTACTTC.

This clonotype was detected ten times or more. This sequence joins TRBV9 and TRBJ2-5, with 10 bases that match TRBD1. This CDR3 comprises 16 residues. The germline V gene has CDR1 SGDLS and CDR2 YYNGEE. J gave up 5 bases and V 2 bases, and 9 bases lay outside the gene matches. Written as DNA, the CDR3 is TGTGCCAGCAGCGTCCGGACAGGGGGTGTTTGGGAGACCCAGTACTTC. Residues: CASSVRTGGVWETQYF.

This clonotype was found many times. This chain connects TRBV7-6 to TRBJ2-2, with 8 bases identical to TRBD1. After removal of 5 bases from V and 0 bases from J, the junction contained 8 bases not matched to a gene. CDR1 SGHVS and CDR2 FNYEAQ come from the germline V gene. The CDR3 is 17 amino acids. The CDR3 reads CASSLRVRGPNTGELFF. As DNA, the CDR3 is TGTGCCAGCAGCCTAAGGGTCAGGGGGCCGAACACCGGGGAGCTGTTTTTT.

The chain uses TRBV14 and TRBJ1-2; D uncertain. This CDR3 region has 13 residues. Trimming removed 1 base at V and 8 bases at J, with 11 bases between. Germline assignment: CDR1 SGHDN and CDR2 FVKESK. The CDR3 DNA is TGTGCCAGCAGCCAAGTTACCTTGTTCGGCTACACCTTC. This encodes CASSQVTLFGYTF.

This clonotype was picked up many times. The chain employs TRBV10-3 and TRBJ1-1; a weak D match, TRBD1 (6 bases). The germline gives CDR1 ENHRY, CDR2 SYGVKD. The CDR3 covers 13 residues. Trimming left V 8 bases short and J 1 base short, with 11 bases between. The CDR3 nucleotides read TGTGCCATCGGGGGGCTGACGAACACTGAAGCTTTCTTT. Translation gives CAIGGLTNTEAFF.